The following is a T cell receptor beta chain sequence with its context. This clonotype appeared a few times. Its antigen is unknown. The junction and the germline gene differ at one end; a read error may be behind it. This sample is drawn from a study (dated by TCRdb to between 2014 and 2017). Regarding the complete study: The study tested whether tumor-infiltrating Tregs in breast cancer are recruited from blood Tregs or converted in situ from other CD4+ T cell subsets.

The CDR3 spans 16 residues, from the cysteine through the phenylalanine. The kept DNA is CDR3 alone, 48 bases in frame from the first base. Per the germline V gene (reference sequence), SGHKS is the CDR1 and YYEKEE is the CDR2. What the research found in general, with its limitations: The validation in the larger cohort was limited to a single TCR beta V-J rearrangement instead of whole repertoires. Tumor memory CD4+ T cell TCR gene usage was found to cluster with blood and lymph node memory CD4+ cells and with lymph node naive CD4+ cells. The greatest overlap of tumor-infiltrating Treg TCR alpha and beta sequences was with tumor naive CD4+ T cells, followed next by blood naive CD4+ T cells.

Memory CD4+ T cells were isolated as CD4+CD45RO+CD25- cells. Tregs, naive and memory CD4+ T cells from tumor, blood and ipsilateral draining lymph nodes of 5 or 6 breast cancer patients underwent full-length TCR alpha and beta sequencing. Tumor tissue, along with lymph nodes from ipsilateral axillary dissection, was perfused with PBS, minced, and then digested using collagenase I and hyaluronidase. Sorted cell populations were confirmed by FACS to exceed 90% purity. Full-length TCR variable regions were amplified by 5' RACE PCR with constant-region reverse primers, followed by semi-nested PCR with Nested Universal Primer A. The ReliaPrep RNA Cell Miniprep System was used to extract total RNA, which was then reverse transcribed into 5'RACE-ready cDNA with the SMARTer RACE 5'/3' Kit. Multiplex adaptors were used to barcode the full-length TCR alpha and beta libraries, which were then sequenced on an Illumina MiSeq. From the authors' description of their analysis: For each of nine subset-tissue groups, sequencing data from the five patients were combined, and the groups were compared by unsupervised clustering of TCR gene usage. The Morisita-Horn index was used to calculate repertoire similarity, with shared sequences weighted by how much each contributed to each repertoire. TCRdb reprocessed the public reads (quality trimming at Q25 with fastp, clone calling with MiXCR) and kept in-frame beta chains. Records with the same CDR3 protein are collapsed into one entry carrying the most frequent genes and DNA. Clone size and V and J calls follow TCRdb, not the original study. For this sample there are about 40,000 distinct CDR3 sequences; around 28% appear just once. The leading ten clones occupy just over 4% of the sample.

The sequence joins TRBV5-5 to TRBJ1-5, and perhaps TRBD1 as D gene, on 5 matching bases. The receptor was isolated from a female donor with breast cancer. Specimen: tumor-infiltrating memory CD4+ T cells sorted from the breast tumor. The cell subset or site label on this specimen signifies: memory CD4+ T cells, CD4+CD45RO+CD25-. The DNA sequence is as follows: TGTGCCAGCGGTTACGACAGCCAATATAGCAATCAACCCCAGCATTTT. This encodes CASGYDSQYSNQPQHF. Reference TRBV5-5 and TRBJ1-5 genes cover what lies past the CDR3, so the full variable domain is DAGVTQSPTHLIKTRGQQVTLRCSPISGHKSVSWYQQVLGQGPQFIFQYYEKEERGRGNFPDRFSARQFPNYSSELNVNALLLGDSALYLCASGYDSQYSNQPQHFGDGTRLSIL.